The rows below give T cell receptor beta chains drawn from one sample of a study of a mutant IDH1 vaccine in newly diagnosed glioma. These receptors are not linked to any known antigen. Generated by immunoSEQ multiplex PCR, the TCRdb table keeps only in-frame clones and is missing some. The table lists tens of thousands of clones, 65% to 90% of them singletons. This specimen was PBMCs, taken from a glioma patient whose treatment included an IDH1 peptide vaccine. The receptors here all came from a man in his late teens or twenties with glioma. Some clones in this sample may be carry-over from other donors' samples. CDR3s include the opening cysteine and the closing phenylalanine or tryptophan. The order of the fields is D gene, J gene, V gene, clone size, CDR3 DNA, CDR3 protein. The D gene is left open where the match is weak. Only part of the rows carry a size: once, few, many, or a class if the clone is expanded.

. | TRBJ1-1 | TRBV4-2 | . | TGTGCCAGCACCTACGGATTCGGGGACACTGAAGCTTTCTTT | CASTYGFGDTEAFF
. | TRBJ2-3 | TRBV18 | few | TGTGCCAGCCGAGGGGAGGCAGATACGCAGTATTTT | CASRGEADTQYF
. | TRBJ2-3 | TRBV5-1 | . | TGCGCCAGCAGCTACACGCCCCCGGTCGGCACAGATACGCAGTATTTT | CASSYTPPVGTDTQYF
TRBD1 | TRBJ1-1 | TRBV29-1 | few | TGCAGCGTGGGGGCCCGACAGGGCGGGACTGAAGCTTTCTTT | CSVGARQGGTEAFF
TRBD2 | TRBJ2-1 | TRBV5-4 | . | TGTGCCAGCAGCTGGGGGGAGCGGGGGGTAAAAGATGAGCAGTTCTTC | CASSWGERGVKDEQFF
. | TRBJ1-2 | TRBV15 | . | TGTGCCACCAGCAGAGATTCGGGGTCATATGGCTACACCTTC | CATSRDSGSYGYTF
TRBD1 | TRBJ1-4 | TRBV19 | . | TGTGCCAGTAGTGCCTCTCCCGGGACAGGGGGCGAAAAACTGTTTTTT | CASSASPGTGGEKLFF
. | TRBJ1-5 | TRBV6-5 | . | TGTGCCAGCAGTTACTCGGGGAATAGCAATCAGCCCCAGCATTTT | CASSYSGNSNQPQHF
. | TRBJ1-6 | TRBV5-1 | . | TGCGCCAGCAGCTTACAGGGCTCCTATAATTCACCCCTCCACTTT | CASSLQGSYNSPLHF
. | TRBJ1-5 | TRBV4-1 | . | TGCGCCAGCAGTGCCGACACAAATAGCAATCAGCCCCAGCATTTT | CASSADTNSNQPQHF
. | TRBJ2-3 | TRBV27 | . | TGTGCCAGCAGTCCCCCAAACACAGATACGCAGTATTTT | CASSPPNTDTQYF
TRBD2 | TRBJ2-1 | TRBV6-1 | . | TGTGCCAGCAGTGAATATAGCGGGAGGGGTAGTAATGAGCAGTTCTTC | CASSEYSGRGSNEQFF
. | TRBJ1-1 | TRBV29-1 | . | TGCAGCGTTGAGGGAGGGCGGATGAACACTGAAGCTTTCTTT | CSVEGGRMNTEAFF
. | TRBJ1-2 | TRBV20-1 | . | TGCAGTGCTAGAGAGGCCCATGGCTACACCTTC | CSAREAHGYTF
. | TRBJ2-2 | TRBV9 | . | TGTGCCAGCAGCGTAGGGCGGGGGAACACCGGGGAGCTGTTTTTT | CASSVGRGNTGELFF
. | TRBJ1-6 | TRBV4-3 | once | TGCGCCAGCAGCCAAGGCCAGGGTAAAGGTTCACCCCTCCACTTT | CASSQGQGKGSPLHF
TRBD2 | TRBJ2-7 | TRBV4-1 | . | TGCGCCAGCAGCCAAGGAGCGGGAGGTATCTACGAGCAGTACTTC | CASSQGAGGIYEQYF
TRBD2 | TRBJ2-7 | TRBV7-9 | . | TGTGCCAGCAGCAAAGTCCTAGCGGGAGGGCCCCACGAGCAGTACTTC | CASSKVLAGGPHEQYF
. | TRBJ2-2 | TRBV19 | . | TGTGCCAGTAGTTCAGCCGGGGAGCTGTTTTTT | CASSSAGELFF
TRBD1 | TRBJ1-6 | TRBV4-3 | . | TGCGCCAGCAGCCAAGACCCGGGACAGGGTGAACCCCTCCACTTT | CASSQDPGQGEPLHF
. | TRBJ2-3 | TRBV30 | . | TGTGCCTGGAGTAGCTCTAGAGATACGCAGTATTTT | CAWSSSRDTQYF
TRBD1 | TRBJ2-4 | TRBV7-9 | . | TGTGCCAGCAGCCCCCGGGACAGACAAAACATTCAGTACTTC | CASSPRDRQNIQYF
. | TRBJ2-3 | TRBV7-3 | . | TGTGCCAGCAGATCCCTTGAGTTCTTCACAGATACGCAGTATTTT | CASRSLEFFTDTQYF
. | TRBJ2-7 | TRBV7-2 | . | TGTGCCAGCAGCTTAAACCCGGGGCGGTACGAGCAGTACTTC | CASSLNPGRYEQYF
. | TRBJ2-7 | TRBV5-1 | . | TGCGCCAGCAGCTGGGGGGGGACAGGCTCCTACGAGCAGTACTTC | CASSWGGTGSYEQYF
. | TRBJ2-4 | TRBV6-5 | . | TGTGCCAGCAGCCCCAATACGGTAGCCAAAAACATTCAGTACTTC | CASSPNTVAKNIQYF
. | TRBJ2-7 | TRBV4-3 | . | TGCGCCAGCAGCCAAGCCGAAGGGTGGGAGCAGTACTTC | CASSQAEGWEQYF
TRBD1 | TRBJ2-7 | TRBV7-8 | . | TGTGCCAGCAGCTTAGGGACAGGAACCTACGAGCAGTACTTC | CASSLGTGTYEQYF
TRBD1 | TRBJ1-2 | TRBV19 | . | TGTGCCAGTAGTCTTGGGACAGGCCCCTATGGCTACACCTTC | CASSLGTGPYGYTF
. | TRBJ1-1 | TRBV27 | . | TGTGCCAGCAGCCGTGAAGGCGGGATCACTGAAGCTTTCTTT | CASSREGGITEAFF
TRBD1 | TRBJ1-1 | TRBV5-1 | few | TGCGCCAGCAGCAAGGGGACAGCCCGAAGCACTGAAGCTTTCTTT | CASSKGTARSTEAFF
. | TRBJ1-1 | TRBV7-3 | once | TGTGCCAGCAGCTTAAGGGGGGGACAACCGAACACTGAAGCTTTCTTT | CASSLRGGQPNTEAFF
. | TRBJ1-5 | TRBV23-1 | . | TGCGCCAGCAGTCCACTGGCGGGTAGCAATCAGCCCCAGCATTTT | CASSPLAGSNQPQHF
. | TRBJ2-5 | TRBV7-9 | . | TGTGCCAGCAGCGGCAGGTGGGGGCAAGAGACCCAGTACTTC | CASSGRWGQETQYF
. | TRBJ2-3 | TRBV7-9 | . | TGTGCCAGCAGCTTAGCGGCAGGGGGGTTCAATTTT | CASSLAAGGFNF
. | TRBJ1-1 | TRBV13 | few | TGTGCCAGCAGCTTAGGCTACGGGACACTTGAAGCTTTCTTT | CASSLGYGTLEAFF
. | TRBJ1-2 | TRBV19 | . | TGTGCCAGTAGCAAGGAGGGGGTTCACTATGGCTACACCTTC | CASSKEGVHYGYTF
TRBD2 | TRBJ2-1 | TRBV5-1 | . | TGCGCCAGCAGCTTGGGACTAGCGGGAGGGTATGAGCAGTTCTTC | CASSLGLAGGYEQFF
TRBD1 | TRBJ2-7 | TRBV30 | . | TGTGCCTGGAGGACAGGGACATACGAGCAGTACTTC | CAWRTGTYEQYF
TRBD2 | TRBJ2-1 | TRBV27 | few | TGTGCCAGCAGTTTATACGATAGCGGGAGCGTCGATGAGCAGTTCTTC | CASSLYDSGSVDEQFF
TRBD1 | TRBJ1-5 | TRBV6-5 | medium-sized | TGTGCCAGCAGTAGACAGGGTTTCGATCAGCCCCAGCATTTT | CASSRQGFDQPQHF
TRBD1 | TRBJ1-2 | TRBV10-3 | . | TGTGCCATCAGTGAGTCGGGACAGTCTAACTATGGCTACACCTTC | CAISESGQSNYGYTF
TRBD1 | TRBJ1-4 | TRBV5-6 | once | TGTGCCAGCAGCTCGGGACAGTTCCTAGAAAAACTGTTTTTT | CASSSGQFLEKLFF
TRBD1 | TRBJ2-7 | TRBV29-1 | few | TGCAGCGTTGAAGTGGGGGACAGGGGCTACGAGCAGTACTTC | CSVEVGDRGYEQYF
TRBD1 | TRBJ2-2 | TRBV4-2 | . | TGTGCCGTAGGGACAGCAAACACCGGGGAGCTGTTTTTT | CAVGTANTGELFF
. | TRBJ1-1 | TRBV10-3 | . | TGTGCCATCAGGATGAACACTGAAGCTTTCTTT | CAIRMNTEAFF
. | TRBJ1-5 | TRBV7-9 | . | TGTGCCAGCAGCTCGGGCTGGGGCAATCAGCCCCAGCATTTT | CASSSGWGNQPQHF
. | TRBJ2-1 | TRBV13 | . | TGTGCCAGCAGCCAAAAGCCCAAACAGGGTGATGAGCAGTTCTTC | CASSQKPKQGDEQFF
. | TRBJ2-2 | TRBV15 | . | TGTGCCACCAGCAGAGATCTACCGGGACTCGCCGTATCCGCCGGGGAGCTGTTTTTT | CATSRDLPGLAVSAGELFF
. | TRBJ1-2 | TRBV5-1 | . | TGCGCCAGCAGCCCGGGACACAATTATAACTATGGCTACACCTTC | CASSPGHNYNYGYTF
TRBD1 | TRBJ2-7 | TRBV27 | . | TGTGCCAGCAGTTTCGGGACAGCCTACGAGCAGTACTTC | CASSFGTAYEQYF
. | TRBJ1-3 | TRBV28 | . | TGTGCCAGCAGTTTGTCGACAGCAGTTGGAAACACCATATATTTT | CASSLSTAVGNTIYF
. | TRBJ2-3 | TRBV28 | . | TGTGCCAGCAGTTTGCTAGCGTCCCCCACAGATACGCAGTATTTT | CASSLLASPTDTQYF
. | TRBJ2-7 | TRBV30 | . | TGTGCCTGCCGAACCCCCATCACCTACGAGCAGTACTTC | CACRTPITYEQYF
. | TRBJ1-1 | TRBV4-2 | . | TGTGCCAGCAGCCAGGTGGGGGGACACCCGAACACTGAAGCTTTCTTT | CASSQVGGHPNTEAFF
. | TRBJ2-5 | TRBV2 | once | TGTGCCAGCACATACAGCCAAGAGACCCAGTACTTC | CASTYSQETQYF
. | TRBJ2-7 | TRBV14 | . | TGTGCCAGCAGCCAAGATGAGGCCCGTGAGCAGTACTTC | CASSQDEAREQYF